The clone carrying this TCR beta chain was detected many times. Its antigen is undetermined. The data were obtained in a study of Graves' ophthalmopathy and Graves' hyperthyroidism. Study-wide findings and caveats: Blood also carried most expanded thyroid clonotypes exceeding 0.001 frequency. In predicting ophthalmopathy progression, the model reached over 55% sensitivity and 72.22% specificity.

Trimming stripped 7 bases from V and 7 bases from J, with 17 bases between. Germline CDR1 reads MNHEY; CDR2 reads SMNVEV (reference sequence). The CDR3 totals 15 residues. Excluded were patients with other autoimmune diseases, uncontrolled infections, pregnancy or lactation. As diagnostic evidence, clinical symptoms, serum thyroxine, TRAb, thyroid ultrasound and orbital computed tomography were relied upon. Investigators amplified TCR beta CDR3 regions from RNA transcripts. The first round was an RT-PCR with HTBI primers, and the second round was a multiplex PCR. One entry per CDR3 protein, called by TCRdb with MiXCR from the multiplex PCR reads. The table lists about 390,000 distinct CDR3 sequences, 15% of them singletons.

J is TRBJ1-6 and V is TRBV27; TRBD1 is a possible D gene (6 bases). The specimen sequenced was peripheral blood. The sequence was collected from a woman between 18 and 29 years old with stable Graves' hyperthyroidism. DNA for the CDR3: TGTGCCAGCACCGTTGCTTGGGGGGCAAATTCACCCCTCCACTTT. This encodes CASTVAWGANSPLHF.